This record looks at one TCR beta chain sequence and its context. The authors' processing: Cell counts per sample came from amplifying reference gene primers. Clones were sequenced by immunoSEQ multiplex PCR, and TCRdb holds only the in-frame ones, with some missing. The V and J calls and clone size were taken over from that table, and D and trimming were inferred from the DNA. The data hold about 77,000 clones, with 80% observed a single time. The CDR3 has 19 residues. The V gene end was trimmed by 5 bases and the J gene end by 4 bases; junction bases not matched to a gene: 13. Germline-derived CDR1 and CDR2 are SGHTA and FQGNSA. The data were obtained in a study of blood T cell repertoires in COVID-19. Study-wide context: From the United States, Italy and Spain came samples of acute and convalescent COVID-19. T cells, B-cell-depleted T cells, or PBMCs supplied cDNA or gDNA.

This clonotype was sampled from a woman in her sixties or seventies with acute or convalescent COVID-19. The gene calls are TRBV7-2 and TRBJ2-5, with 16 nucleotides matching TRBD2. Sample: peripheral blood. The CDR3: CASSPSGLAGGHGGETQYF. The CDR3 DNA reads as TGTGCCAGCAGCCCATCGGGACTAGCGGGGGGGCATGGGGGAGAGACCCAGTACTTC.